These 14 T cell receptor beta chains originate from one sample sequenced in a study of radiation and T cells in renal cell carcinoma. Documented time point: blood 4 weeks post-SBRT, at nephrectomy. Specified treatment: 15 Gy SBRT to primary tumor, nephrectomy 4 weeks later. The assay was immunoSEQ multiplex PCR, and TCRdb's table has in-frame clones only and misses some. The sample lists around 100,000 clones; 80% to 90% were seen once. Sequenced here: blood, sampled from a patient whose treatment included radiotherapy and nephrectomy. Every receptor here comes from a man between 60 and 75 years old with renal cell carcinoma.

As for this clone: Other DNA sequences in this sample translate to the same CDR3. As DNA, the CDR3 is TGTGCCAGCAGTTACTCGAGTCGGCAGACCCAGTACTTC. It encodes CASSYSSRQTQYF. The chain has TRBV6-5 and TRBJ2-5; the D is unclear. Trimming took off 0 bases at V and 6 bases at J, with 8 bases between the two ends. The germline V gene encodes CDR1 MNHEY and CDR2 SVGAGI. The CDR3 consists of 13 residues.

The chain links TRBV18 to TRBJ1-2, with TRBD1 as a possible D gene (6 bases). The CDR3 is 17 residues long. Germline CDR1 is KGHSH and CDR2 is LQKENI. The V end was cut by 2 bases, the J end by 3 bases, with 19 bases between. This CDR3 is CASSPKAPTGWDYGYTF. In DNA form, the CDR3 reads TGTGCCAGCTCACCAAAAGCCCCGACAGGTTGGGACTATGGCTACACCTTC.

This chain links TRBV5-1 with TRBJ2-3; D is unresolved. CDR1 and CDR2 from the germline V gene are SGHRS and YFSETQ. With 0 bases removed from V and 2 bases from J, the gap between germline ends came to 4 bases. The CDR3 consists of 13 residues. CDR3 region: CASSLGYTDTQYF. In nucleotides, the CDR3 is TGCGCCAGCAGCTTGGGGTACACAGATACGCAGTATTTT.

The rearrangement uses TRBV5-6 and TRBJ2-1; no clear D. The CDR3 is 11 amino acids. Trimming pared 2 bases from V and 6 bases from J, leaving 3 bases between. Germline CDR1 is SGHDT and CDR2 is YYEEEE. The CDR3 bases are TGTGCCAGCAGCTTCGGCAATGAGCAGTTCTTC. It yields the protein CASSFGNEQFF. Together with reference TRBV5-6 and TRBJ2-1, the CDR3 gives the full variable domain: DAGVTQSPTHLIKTRGQQVTLRCSPKSGHDTVSWYQQALGQGPQFIFQYYEEEERQRGNFPDRFSGHQFPNYSSELNVNALLLGDSALYLCASSFGNEQFFGPGTRLTVL.

The chain employs TRBV5-8 and TRBJ2-1; 11 bases fit TRBD2. The germline V gene encodes CDR1 SGHTS and CDR2 YDEGEE. This CDR3 is 16 amino acids long. The V and J ends lost 3 bases and 10 bases, in that order; junction bases with no gene match: 12. Written as DNA, the CDR3 is TGTGCCAGCAGCTCCCCCTTGGCTAGCGGGAGGCACGAGCAGTTCTTC. Its translation is CASSSPLASGRHEQFF.

The DNA for the CDR3 is TGTGCCAGCAGCTCGCCGGGCCAGATCCAAGAGACCCAGTACTTC. Translation gives CASSSPGQIQETQYF. The genes are TRBV7-9 and TRBJ2-5; the D is unclear. V shed 4 bases and J shed 1 base, with 13 bases lying between them. The CDR3 covers 15 residues. Looked up from germline, CDR1 is SEHNR and CDR2 is FQNEAQ (reference sequence). Drawing the rest from reference TRBV7-9 and TRBJ2-5, the complete variable domain is DTGVSQNPRHKITKRGQNVTFRCDPISEHNRLYWYRQTLGQGPEFLTYFQNEAQLEKSRLLSDRFSAERPKGSFSTLEIQRTEQGDSAMYLCASSSPGQIQETQYFGPGTRLLVL.

The rearrangement joins TRBV2 to TRBJ2-1, with 11 bases aligning to TRBD2. Germline V gene data show CDR1 as SNHLY and CDR2 as FYNNEI. The CDR3 covers 16 residues. J gave up 6 bases and V 2 bases, and 6 bases lay outside the gene matches. CDR3 nucleotide sequence: TGTGCCAGCAGTGAATTGAGACTAGCGGGATCCAATGAGCAGTTCTTC. This gives the protein CASSELRLAGSNEQFF. Based on the CDR3 plus reference TRBV2 and TRBJ2-1, the full variable domain is EPEVTQTPSHQVTQMGQEVILRCVPISNHLYFYWYRQILGQKVEFLVSFYNNEISEKSEIFDDQFSVERPDGSNFTLKIRSTKLEDSAMYFCASSELRLAGSNEQFFGPGTRLTVL.

This chain links TRBV11-2 with TRBJ1-5; no clear D gene. Germline CDR1 and CDR2: SGHAT and FQNNGV. V dropped 0 bases and J dropped 2 bases, with 11 bases sitting between them. This CDR3 spans 16 amino acids. Here the CDR3 DNA reads TGTGCCAGCAGCTTAGATCCCCGGGCCCGCAATCAGCCCCAGCATTTT. Protein: CASSLDPRARNQPQHF.

The chain couples TRBV5-4 to TRBJ1-3, with a tentative D call TRBD1 (6 bases). CDR3 length: 14 residues. Per germline, CDR1 SGHNT and CDR2 YYREEE (reference sequence). Trimming left V 4 bases short and J 0 bases short, with 8 bases between. The CDR3 nucleotides read TGTGCCAGCAGCCTAGGGGGCTCTGGAAACACCATATATTTT. Its translation is CASSLGGSGNTIYF.

J is TRBJ2-7 and V is TRBV14; 7 bases map to TRBD1. V was clipped by 4 bases and J by 2 bases; unmatched bases: 2. CDR1 SGHDN and CDR2 FVKESK come from the germline V gene. CDR3 size: 13 residues. Here the CDR3 reads CASSPGTAYEQYF. The CDR3 DNA sequence: TGTGCCAGCAGCCCGGGGACAGCCTACGAGCAGTACTTC.

This chain uses TRBV10-1 with TRBJ1-1; D is ambiguous. Germline V gene sequence: CDR1 WNHNN, CDR2 SYGVQD (reference sequence). Trimming left V 6 bases short and J 0 bases short, with 11 bases between. CDR3 length equals 14 residues. The CDR3 sequence: CASSPGFMNTEAFF. The CDR3 bases are TGCGCCAGCAGCCCTGGATTCATGAACACTGAAGCTTTCTTT.

The V call is TRBV7-2, the J call TRBJ2-7; no firm D call. V was clipped by 3 bases and J by 0 bases, with 9 bases between them. This CDR3 is 14 amino acids long. The germline gives CDR1 SGHTA, CDR2 FQGNSA. The CDR3 region is CASSFAGSSYEQYF. The CDR3 DNA sequence: TGTGCCAGCAGCTTCGCCGGAAGCTCCTACGAGCAGTACTTC.

The chain uses TRBV2 and TRBJ2-7; TRBD2 matches at 10 bases. Germline V lookup: CDR1 SNHLY, CDR2 FYNNEI. V was pared by 4 bases and J by 4 bases, with 4 bases of the junction left unmatched. The CDR3 spans 14 residues. The chain's CDR3 is CASSVAGGTYEQYF. The CDR3 DNA reads TGTGCCAGCAGTGTAGCGGGGGGCACGTACGAGCAGTACTTC.

The chain uses TRBV19 and TRBJ1-5; 7 bases agree with TRBD1. Trimming cost V 3 bases and J 2 bases; bases outside gene matches: 1. CDR3 length: 14 residues. The germline CDR1 and CDR2 sequences are LNHDA and SQIVND (reference sequence). CDR3 in amino acids: CASSIQGGNQPQHF. The CDR3 DNA reads TGTGCCAGTAGTATCCAGGGGGGCAATCAGCCCCAGCATTTT.